What follows are 16 T cell receptor beta chains derived from one specimen sequenced in a study of cytomegalovirus exposure and HLA in healthy donors. PCR involved 60 Vbeta and 13 Jbeta primers. The assay was immunoSEQ multiplex PCR, and TCRdb's table has in-frame clones only and misses some. The sample has about 200,000 clones; roughly four fifths are singletons. Sequenced input: PBMCs. The receptor set was obtained from a woman aged 45-59 years in good health and CMV-seropositive.

The chain combines TRBV27 with TRBJ2-1; TRBD1 is a possible D gene (6 bases). With 3 bases removed from V and 7 bases from J, the gap between germline ends came to 19 bases. CDR1 and CDR2 from the germline V gene are MNHEY and SMNVEV (reference sequence). This CDR3 contains 16 residues. The CDR3 here is CASSFLGDKMGNEQFF. The CDR3 DNA sequence: TGTGCCAGCAGTTTTTTAGGGGACAAAATGGGAAATGAGCAGTTCTTC.

V usage is TRBV14 and J usage is TRBJ2-5, with TRBD2 identical over 7 bases. CDR1 is SGHDN, CDR2 FVKESK, per germline. The CDR3 runs to 15 residues. V gave up 2 bases and J gave up 2 bases; unmatched junction bases: 5. The CDR3 region is CASSQLGGGQETQYF. As DNA, the CDR3 is TGTGCCAGCAGCCAACTCGGGGGAGGGCAAGAGACCCAGTACTTC. Combining the CDR3 with reference TRBV14 and TRBJ2-5 gives the whole variable domain EAGVTQFPSHSVIEKGQTVTLRCDPISGHDNLYWYRRVMGKEIKFLLHFVKESKQDESGMPNNRFLAERTGGTYSTLKVQPAELEDSGVYFCASSQLGGGQETQYFGPGTRLLVL.

This chain links TRBV6-5 with TRBJ2-7, with D possibly matching TRBD2 (7 bases). Germline V gene data show CDR1 as MNHEY and CDR2 as SVGAGI. The CDR3 is 15 residues long. The V end was cut by 4 bases, the J end by 2 bases, with 15 bases between. The CDR3 reads CASSWGGGPAYEQYF. In DNA, the CDR3 is TGTGCCAGCAGTTGGGGGGGCGGGCCCGCCTACGAGCAGTACTTC.

The chain recombines TRBV5-4 with TRBJ2-2; TRBD1 matches 8 bases. V lost 5 bases to trimming and J lost 7 bases; unmatched junction nucleotides: 10. This CDR3 contains 15 residues. Per the germline V gene, CDR1 is SGHNT and CDR2 is YYREEE (reference sequence). CDR3 DNA sequence: TGTGCCAGCAGACCGGGACAGGCCAGCGACGGGGAGCTGTTTTTT. This codes for CASRPGQASDGELFF. Together with reference TRBV5-4 and TRBJ2-2, the CDR3 gives the full variable domain: ETGVTQSPTHLIKTRGQQVTLRCSSQSGHNTVSWYQQALGQGPQFIFQYYREEENGRGNFPPRFSGLQFPNYSSELNVNALELDDSALYLCASRPGQASDGELFFGEGSRLTVL.

This chain uses TRBV25-1 with TRBJ1-3, with D unresolved. The CDR3 sequence is 14 residues long. CDR1 is MGHDK, CDR2 SYGVNS, per germline. The V gene lost 4 bases and the J gene lost 3 bases, with 10 bases spanning the gap. The CDR3 DNA reads TGTGCCAGCAGTGCAACAGCTGGTGGAAACACCATATATTTT. This sequence encodes CASSATAGGNTIYF.

V is TRBV10-3 and J is TRBJ2-5; 10 nucleotides agree with TRBD1. Germline V gene data show CDR1 as ENHRY and CDR2 as SYGVKD. V was pared by 0 bases and J by 4 bases, with 14 bases of the junction left unmatched. The CDR3 consists of 19 residues. This CDR3 is CAISESKTGGYVPGETQYF. The CDR3 region has the DNA TGTGCCATCAGTGAGTCGAAGACAGGGGGCTATGTTCCGGGAGAGACCCAGTACTTC.

The rearrangement links TRBV28 to TRBJ1-5, with D tentatively TRBD1 (5 bases). The CDR3 covers 15 residues. In germline, CDR1 is MDHEN, CDR2 SYDVKM. V was shortened by 6 bases and J by 7 bases, with 19 bases between the two germline ends. CDR3 coding DNA: TGTGCCAGCAGAACGGGGGGGGAGGGGAGGCAGCCCCAGCATTTT. It is translated as CASRTGGEGRQPQHF.

The CDR3, as DNA: TGTGCCAGTAGTACAACAGGGGAAAACACCATATATTTT. Its translation: CASSTTGENTIYF. The gene calls are TRBV19 and TRBJ1-3; the match to TRBD1 covers 7 bases. After removal of 4 bases from V and 6 bases from J, the junction contained 3 bases not matched to a gene. Germline CDR1 reads LNHDA; CDR2 reads SQIVND (reference sequence). CDR3 length equals 13 residues.

This clone was recorded a few times. The chain uses TRBV18 and TRBJ2-1; 16 nucleotides match TRBD2. CDR3 size: 19 residues. CDR1 and CDR2 from the germline V gene are KGHSH and LQKENI. V dropped 3 bases and J dropped 0; count of bases not matched to a gene: 5. The CDR3 loop is CASSPGLAGGTGSYNEQFF. The CDR3 DNA follows: TGTGCCAGCTCACCGGGACTAGCGGGAGGGACCGGCTCCTACAATGAGCAGTTCTTC. The complete variable domain, with remaining parts taken from reference TRBV18 and TRBJ2-1, reads NAGVMQNPRHLVRRRGQEARLRCSPMKGHSHVYWYRQLPEEGLKFMVYLQKENIIDESGMPKERFSAEFPKEGPSILRIQQVVRGDSAAYFCASSPGLAGGTGSYNEQFFGPGTRLTVL.

This clone was seen just once. This chain's CDR3 is CASSLQVAVQETQYF. In DNA form, the CDR3 reads TGTGCCAGCAGCTTACAGGTAGCGGTCCAAGAGACCCAGTACTTC. The V call is TRBV7-2, the J call TRBJ2-5; tentative D call: TRBD2 (6 bases). Between the trimmed V and J ends, which lost 2 bases and 1 base, there was a span of 11 bases. The CDR3 spans 15 residues. Germline CDR1 is SGHTA and CDR2 is FQGNSA.

The chain joins TRBV29-1 to TRBJ2-1, with 9 nucleotides matching TRBD2. The germline gives CDR1 SQVTM, CDR2 ANQGSEA. The CDR3 runs to 12 residues. With V trimmed by 4 bases and J by 6 bases, 1 base remained unmatched. CDR3 nucleotide sequence: TGCAGCGTTGCACTAGCGGGCAATGAGCAGTTCTTC. This encodes CSVALAGNEQFF.

The gene calls are TRBV19 and TRBJ2-3; no clear D. V was shortened by 5 bases and J by 0 bases, with 9 bases between the two germline ends. The CDR3 runs 14 residues. CDR1 is LNHDA and CDR2 is SQIVND in the germline V gene (reference sequence). Here the CDR3 reads CASSQAYSTDTQYF. The CDR3 DNA is TGTGCCAGTAGTCAAGCGTATAGCACAGATACGCAGTATTTT. The full variable domain, its missing parts supplied by reference TRBV19 and TRBJ2-3, is DGGITQSPKYLFRKEGQNVTLSCEQNLNHDAMYWYRQDPGQGLRLIYYSQIVNDFQKGDIAEGYSVSREKKESFPLTVTSAQKNPTAFYLCASSQAYSTDTQYFGPGTRLTVL.

The chain links TRBV28 to TRBJ2-1, with 10 nucleotides matching TRBD2. Germline V gene sequence: CDR1 MDHEN, CDR2 SYDVKM. The V and J ends lost 2 bases and 3 bases, in that order; junction bases with no gene match: 16. The CDR3 loop spans 20 amino acids. The CDR3 loop is CASSLGVLSGRARDYNEQFF. The CDR3 DNA reads TGTGCCAGCAGTTTAGGAGTTCTAAGCGGGAGGGCCCGAGACTACAATGAGCAGTTCTTC.

This chain links TRBV10-3 with TRBJ1-4; TRBD1 might be the D (5 bases). The CDR3 runs 14 residues. Trimming shortened V by 10 bases and J by 2 bases, and 14 bases separated the two germline ends. CDR1 and CDR2 from the germline V gene are ENHRY and SYGVKD. The chain's CDR3 is CATARGSTNEKLFF. CDR3 DNA: TGTGCCACCGCTAGGGGTTCGACTAATGAAAAACTGTTTTTT.

The V and J genes are TRBV7-9 and TRBJ1-2, with 7 bases aligning to TRBD1. Germline CDR1 and CDR2: SEHNR and FQNEAQ (reference sequence). The CDR3 spans 14 residues. Losses at the gene ends were 6 bases for V and 7 bases for J; bases not matched to a gene: 11. This CDR3 is CASSYRDSSVGYTF. In DNA form, the CDR3 reads TGTGCCAGCAGTTACCGGGACAGCTCTGTTGGCTACACCTTC. Full variable domain (missing parts from reference TRBV7-9 and TRBJ1-2): DTGVSQNPRHKITKRGQNVTFRCDPISEHNRLYWYRQTLGQGPEFLTYFQNEAQLEKSRLLSDRFSAERPKGSFSTLEIQRTEQGDSAMYLCASSYRDSSVGYTFGSGTRLTVV.

The table lists this clone with a count of one. V gene TRBV7-9 combines with J gene TRBJ2-3; D may be TRBD1 (6 bases). The germline V gene encodes CDR1 SEHNR and CDR2 FQNEAQ (reference sequence). The CDR3 is 12 amino acids. V lost 7 bases and J lost 6, with 11 bases in between. The CDR3 bases are TGTGCCAGCACGGTGGGGGCGGATACGCAGTATTTT. It is translated as CASTVGADTQYF.